This passage covers 5 T cell receptor beta chains from one sample sequenced in a study of shared clonotypes between healthy human individuals. Assay used: immunoSEQ multiplex PCR; TCRdb lists only in-frame clones, some missing. The data contain about 300,000 clones, roughly 70% of them singletons. The sample taken for sequencing was memory CD4+ T cells sorted from blood. Subset noted: CD45RA-negative fraction. Source of these receptors: a man aged 25 to 40 in good health.

The J gene is TRBJ1-4, the V gene TRBV29-1; TRBD1 matches 9 bases. The trim removed 7 bases at V and 12 bases at J, leaving 9 bases unmatched. This CDR3 has 12 residues. Per germline, CDR1 SQVTM and CDR2 ANQGSEA. CDR3 protein: CSAGQGGSQLFF. As DNA, the CDR3 is TGCAGCGCGGGACAGGGAGGTTCACAACTGTTTTTT.

V gene TRBV18 combines with J gene TRBJ1-3; D is possibly TRBD1 (6 bases). The germline V and J ends were trimmed by 5 bases and 4 bases, with 9 bases remaining between them. The CDR3 has 13 residues. Germline assignment: CDR1 KGHSH and CDR2 LQKENI. The CDR3 DNA sequence: TGTGCCAGCTCAACCAGGGGAGGAAACACCATATATTTT. Amino acids: CASSTRGGNTIYF.

The chain uses TRBV28 and TRBJ1-1, with D possibly TRBD1 on 6 matching bases. The CDR3 spans 15 residues. Trimming took 7 bases from V and 0 from J, leaving 15 bases between them. The germline CDR1 and CDR2 sequences are MDHEN and SYDVKM. Here the CDR3 reads CASNLQGPMNTEAFF. The DNA of the CDR3 is TGTGCCAGCAACTTACAGGGACCGATGAACACTGAAGCTTTCTTT.

This clone appeared many times. The chain carries TRBV6-5 and TRBJ2-5; D possibly corresponds to TRBD1 (6 bases). Per germline, CDR1 MNHEY and CDR2 SVGAGI. The CDR3 contains 14 residues. Trimming pared 2 bases from V and 5 bases from J, leaving 12 bases between. CDR3 sequence: CASSYPQGGETQYF. Written as DNA, the CDR3 is TGTGCCAGCAGTTACCCACAGGGTGGGGAGACCCAGTACTTC.

J is TRBJ2-3 and V is TRBV25-1; D is ambiguous. The germline CDR1 and CDR2 sequences are MGHDK and SYGVNS. Trimming removed 0 bases from V and 3 bases from J, with 7 bases in between. This CDR3 region has 14 residues. The CDR3 spells CASSEYYKTDTQYF. Written as DNA, the CDR3 is TGTGCCAGCAGTGAATATTACAAAACAGATACGCAGTATTTT.